One and the same sample provided the 6 T cell receptor beta chains below, sequenced in a study of cytomegalovirus exposure and HLA in healthy donors. In the PCR, 60 Vbeta and 13 Jbeta primers were used. This table comes from immunoSEQ multiplex PCR, and its TCRdb copy is limited to in-frame clones, with some not included. The table lists approximately 100,000 clones, 74% of them singletons. Sequenced material: PBMCs. These receptors were obtained from a man between 45 and 60 years old in good health and CMV-seropositive.

The chain's CDR3 is CASSLAGTGAGMDSPLHF. CDR3 coding DNA: TGTGCCAGCAGCTTGGCCGGAACAGGGGCAGGGATGGATTCACCCCTCCACTTT. The chain combines TRBV5-6 with TRBJ1-6; 7 bases are a match to TRBD1. The J segment lost 8 bases and the V segment lost 0 bases, leaving 14 bases of the junction unmatched. The CDR3 totals 18 residues. The germline V gene has CDR1 SGHDT and CDR2 YYEEEE.

V usage is TRBV6-6 and J usage is TRBJ2-1, with D perhaps TRBD2 (6 bases). The CDR3 is 15 amino acids. The germline CDR1 and CDR2 sequences are MNHNY and SVGAGI (reference sequence). The germline V and J ends were trimmed by 2 bases and 7 bases, with 15 bases remaining between them. CDR3 amino acids: CASSYGTGVSNEQFF. The CDR3 DNA reads as TGTGCCAGCAGTTACGGGACGGGAGTGAGTAATGAGCAGTTCTTC.

V and J are TRBV30 and TRBJ2-5, with D possibly matching TRBD1 (5 bases). Germline CDR1 reads GTSNPN; CDR2 reads SVGIG (reference sequence). CDR3 size: 13 residues. V was cut by 5 bases and J by 4 bases, with 14 bases left in between. In DNA, the CDR3 is TGTGCCTGGGCCCGGACATCCCTAGAGACCCAGTACTTC. It is translated as CAWARTSLETQYF.

This clone was seen just once. CDR3 amino acids: CASSVGGSPTYEQYF. Here the CDR3 DNA reads TGTGCCAGCAGCGTAGGAGGTAGCCCCACCTACGAGCAGTACTTC. The V call is TRBV9, the J call TRBJ2-7; D gene ambiguous. This CDR3 region has 15 residues. CDR1 is SGDLS, CDR2 YYNGEE, per germline. Trimming removed 0 bases at V and 2 bases at J, with 12 bases between.

The chain joins TRBV6-4 to TRBJ2-1; TRBD2 is a possible D gene (5 bases). Trimming pared 0 bases from V and 7 bases from J, leaving 10 bases between. The germline V gene has CDR1 MRHNA and CDR2 SNTAGT. The CDR3 runs 14 residues. The CDR3 loop is CASSDSRSGNEQFF. CDR3 sequence (DNA): TGTGCCAGCAGTGACTCGAGATCGGGAAATGAGCAGTTCTTC.

V usage is TRBV11-2 and J usage is TRBJ2-5; D is possibly TRBD2 (5 bases). The J call is doubtful: the DNA matches TRBJ2-7 better. The CDR3 is 17 residues long. In germline, CDR1 is SGHAT, CDR2 FQNNGV. The DNA of the CDR3 is TGTGCCAGCAGCTTAGATGGAGGCGGCGGGCTAGCCTACGAGCAGTACTTC. This translates into CASSLDGGGGLAYEQYF.